The source of this T cell receptor beta chain is a study of cytomegalovirus exposure and HLA in healthy donors. Study conclusions and caveats: Exclusion as indistinguishable affected some V segments, including TRBV6-2 and TRBV6-3.

As regards this clone: Its antigen is currently unknown.

V was clipped by 6 bases and J by 7 bases; unmatched bases: 8. Germline lookup yields CDR1 GTSNPN and CDR2 SVGIG (reference sequence). The CDR3 length is 15 residues. In the PCR, 60 Vbeta and 13 Jbeta primers were used. Profiled with immunoSEQ multiplex PCR; TCRdb holds only in-frame clones, not every one. Of about 130,000 clones listed, around 79% are singletons. The chain joins TRBV30 to TRBJ1-6; 11 bases fit TRBD1. Sequences were obtained from PBMCs. The sequence came from a man aged 40-55 years in good health and CMV-seropositive. The chain's CDR3 is CACRTGGVGNSPLHF. CDR3 in DNA: TGTGCCTGTCGGACAGGGGGCGTTGGAAATTCACCCCTCCACTTT.